These 5 T cell receptor beta chains share one sample of origin, sequenced in a study of blood T cells in healthy people across ages. Combining a sample-barcoded 5' primer with a J-beta primer mix, a second PCR ran for 7 to 11 cycles. TCRdb used MiXCR to reprocess the 5' RACE reads, holding one entry per CDR3 protein. The repertoire consists of some 1.5 million distinct CDR3 sequences, with roughly 27% occurring once and the leading ten covering less than 9.5%. Sequenced: blood. These TCRs come from a woman aged 30 to 39 in good health.

This clonotype was detected a few times. The V call is TRBV28, the J call TRBJ2-5; 9 bases are a match to TRBD1. J gave up 0 bases and V 4 bases, and 6 bases lay outside the gene matches. The CDR3 spans 16 residues. Looked up from germline, CDR1 is MDHEN and CDR2 is SYDVKM. The DNA of the CDR3 is TGTGCCAGCAGTTCGGCCGGACAGGGGTACCAAGAGACCCAGTACTTC. Translation: CASSSAGQGYQETQYF.

This clonotype showed up many times. At one end, the junction sequence differs from germline, possibly due to a read error. This chain links TRBV5-1 with TRBJ2-5; D is possibly TRBD2 (6 bases). This CDR3 is built from 13 residues. The germline CDR1 and CDR2 sequences are SGHRS and YFSETQ. CDR3 sequence reads: CASSLGLEETQYF. The CDR3 DNA is TGTGCCAGCAGCTTGGGACTGGAAGAGACCCAGTACTTC.

This clonotype was seen repeatedly, ten times or more. The chain uses TRBV5-1 and TRBJ2-7, with a tentative D call TRBD1 (6 bases). The CDR3 covers 13 residues. Trimming cost V 4 bases and J 1 base, with 9 bases left between them. Germline V gene data show CDR1 as SGHRS and CDR2 as YFSETQ. As DNA, the CDR3 is TGCGCCAGCAGCGTACAGGGTTCCTACGAGCAGTACTTC. It specifies CASSVQGSYEQYF. The whole variable domain, filled in from reference TRBV5-1 and TRBJ2-7, reads KAGVTQTPRYLIKTRGQQVTLSCSPISGHRSVSWYQQTPGQGLQFLFEYFSETQRNKGNFPGRFSGRQFSNSRSEMNVSTLELGDSALYLCASSVQGSYEQYFGPGTRLTVT.

In its sample, this clonotype was seen many times. The chain couples TRBV5-1 to TRBJ1-2; D call uncertain. Germline CDR1 is SGHRS and CDR2 is YFSETQ. V was clipped by 3 bases and J by 6 bases, with 9 bases between them. The CDR3 loop spans 12 amino acids. The CDR3: CASSSGRDGYTF. Here the CDR3 DNA reads TGCGCCAGCAGCTCCGGGAGGGATGGCTACACCTTC.

This clonotype was seen at least ten times. The chain couples TRBV20-1 to TRBJ1-4; 9 bases map to TRBD1. Germline loops: CDR1 DFQATT, CDR2 SNEGSKA (reference sequence). Trimming took 2 bases from V and 8 from J; bases not matched to a gene: 3. This CDR3 has 13 residues. The chain's CDR3 is CSARNRGQEKLFF. The CDR3 DNA reads as TGCAGTGCTAGAAACAGGGGGCAGGAAAAACTGTTTTTT.